Below, 20 T cell receptor beta chains from the same sample are listed, as sequenced in a study of regulatory T cells in long-lasting Graves disease. With iRepertoire HTBI primers and Arm-PCR of CDR3 regions, TCR beta libraries were built. TCRdb itself ran the multiplex PCR reads through MiXCR, one entry per CDR3 protein. The sample includes a few hundred thousand distinct CDR3 sequences, about a sixth seen only once; the top ten take 25% to 30%. Sample time point: newly diagnosed GD, antithyroid drugs for less than 3 months. The TCR library was made from RNA that had been extracted from PBMCs in TRIzol. These same data were also listed under a study on T cells in Graves' hyperthyroidism and ophthalmopathy.

Specimen: peripheral blood mononuclear cells (PBMCs), collected at new diagnosis, from a patient treated with antithyroid drugs. Every receptor here comes from a man between 40 and 49 years old with Graves disease.

The chain carries TRBV6-1 and TRBJ1-5, with a possible D match to TRBD1 (6 bases). Deletions cut 7 bases from V and 1 base from J, with 11 bases between. Germline loops: CDR1 MNHNS, CDR2 SASEGT. This CDR3 has 14 amino acids. CDR3 DNA sequence: TGTGCCAGCAACCGCAGGGGAAGCAATCAGCCCCAGCATTTT. Its protein is CASNRRGSNQPQHF.

As to this clonotype: This clone may be a read error of a much larger clone one base away. The chain employs TRBV28 and TRBJ2-1, with D maybe TRBD2 (6 bases). Germline V gene data show CDR1 as MDHEN and CDR2 as SYDVKM. This CDR3 spans 12 amino acids. The DNA of the CDR3 is TGTGCCAACAGTTTCTCCGCCGGGGGGCAGTTCTTC. This sequence encodes CANSFSAGGQFF.

This chain links TRBV4-1 with TRBJ1-4; TRBD1 aligns across 11 bases. V lost 0 bases, J lost 6 bases, and 3 bases stayed unmatched. The germline CDR1 and CDR2 sequences are MGHRA and YSYEKL. The CDR3 has 16 amino acids. Written as DNA, the CDR3 is TGCGCCAGCAGCCAAGACGGGACAGGGGGGTATGAAAAACTGTTTTTT. This sequence encodes CASSQDGTGGYEKLFF.

This clonotype was seen more than once but under ten times. A read error is the likely source, as a far larger clone sits one nucleotide away. The chain recombines TRBV5-1 with TRBJ1-1; the match to TRBD1 covers 8 bases. The CDR3 spans 14 residues. Germline CDR1 and CDR2: SGHRS and YFSETQ. The CDR3 DNA reads TGTGCCAGCAGCAGGGGACAGGTCAACACTGAAGCTTCCTTT. This sequence encodes CASSRGQVNTEASF.

This clonotype was seen at least ten times. The chain employs TRBV28 and TRBJ2-5; D might be TRBD1 or TRBD2, each matching 6 bases. V was shortened by 3 bases and J by 2 bases, with 22 bases between the two germline ends. This CDR3 region has 18 residues. Germline V gene data show CDR1 as MDHEN and CDR2 as SYDVKM. The CDR3 protein is CASSFGRWGADPQETQYF. The CDR3 DNA reads TGTGCCAGCAGTTTTGGGCGTTGGGGGGCCGACCCTCAAGAGACCCAGTACTTC.

In this sample, this clonotype turned up a few times. The germline gene is not matched at one end of the junction; a read error may be the cause. V usage is TRBV5-1 and J usage is TRBJ2-5; D gene ambiguous. Germline lookup yields CDR1 SGHRS and CDR2 YFSETQ. CDR3 length equals 13 residues. CDR3 loop: CASSPSHGETQYF. DNA for the CDR3: TGTGCCAGCAGCCCCTCGCACGGGGAGACCCAGTACTTC.

Ten or more counts support this clonotype. The chain recombines TRBV7-2 with TRBJ2-5; a possible D gene is TRBD2 (5 bases). The germline CDR1 and CDR2 sequences are SGHTA and FQGNSA. This CDR3 is 14 amino acids long. The V end lost 6 bases, the J end lost 2 bases, and 13 bases lay between the germline ends. The CDR3 here is CASRVSGNQETQYF. The CDR3 DNA reads as TGTGCCAGCAGGGTTTCCGGGAATCAAGAGACCCAGTACTTC.

This clonotype has only a few counts. The V call is TRBV7-9, the J call TRBJ2-4, with a possible D match to TRBD2 (5 bases). The CDR3 runs 15 residues. Germline assignment: CDR1 SEHNR and CDR2 FQNEAQ (reference sequence). The V gene lost 5 bases and the J gene lost 3 bases, with 14 bases spanning the gap. This chain's CDR3 is CASSILGNGKNIQYF. For the CDR3, the DNA is TGTGCCAGCAGCATACTAGGGAATGGCAAAAACATTCAGTACTTC.

Ten or more counts support this clonotype. The chain employs TRBV11-2 and TRBJ2-1; 9 bases match TRBD2. The J segment lost 5 bases and the V segment lost 5 bases, leaving 13 bases of the junction unmatched. The CDR3 contains 17 residues. Germline V gives CDR1 SGHAT, CDR2 FQNNGV. The CDR3, as DNA: TGTGCCAGCAGCCCCGTGCTTGCGGGGGGGGTACACAATGAGCAGTTCTTC. It is translated as CASSPVLAGGVHNEQFF.

This clonotype came up many times. The rearrangement uses TRBV4-2 and TRBJ2-1, with 12 positions matching TRBD2. CDR1 and CDR2 from the germline V gene are LGHNA and YNFKEQ. This CDR3 is built from 18 residues. Germline trimming cut 1 base from V and 4 bases from J; bases unmatched to any gene: 8. CDR3 amino acids: CASSQVTSGGDIYNEQFF. CDR3 nucleotide sequence: TGTGCCAGCAGCCAAGTGACTAGCGGGGGTGATATTTACAATGAGCAGTTCTTC.

The chain recombines TRBV4-3 with TRBJ2-1; D gene uncertain. V was clipped by 0 bases and J by 6 bases, with 9 bases between them. Germline V gene sequence: CDR1 LGHNA, CDR2 YSLEER. The CDR3 totals 14 residues. Here the CDR3 reads CASSQDFGRNEQFF. In nucleotides, the CDR3 is TGCGCCAGCAGCCAAGATTTTGGTCGCAATGAGCAGTTCTTC.

The sample holds a few counts of this clonotype. The V gene is TRBV14, the J gene TRBJ2-7; D could derive from TRBD1 or TRBD2 (5 bases each). The V end lost 4 bases, the J end lost 6 bases, and 16 bases lay between the germline ends. Germline V gene lookup returns CDR1 SGHDN and CDR2 FVKESK. CDR3 length: 14 residues. CDR3 protein: CASSPRDLMGEQYF. The DNA of the CDR3 is TGTGCCAGCAGCCCCCGGGACCTAATGGGCGAGCAGTACTTC.

There are many counts of this clonotype. This sequence joins TRBV30 and TRBJ1-2; unclear D gene. Per germline, CDR1 GTSNPN and CDR2 SVGIG (reference sequence). Trimming shortened V by 5 bases and J by 6 bases, and 7 bases separated the two germline ends. The length of the CDR3 is 10 residues. The CDR3 reads CAWGKDGYTF. The CDR3 nucleotides are TGTGCCTGGGGGAAGGATGGCTACACCTTC.

This chain joins TRBV14 and TRBJ2-5; D is possibly TRBD1 (5 bases). Trimming pared 2 bases from V and 7 bases from J, leaving 14 bases between. CDR3 length: 14 amino acids. Per the germline V gene, CDR1 is SGHDN and CDR2 is FVKESK. In nucleotides, the CDR3 is TGTGCCAGCAGCCAACATATCAGGGAAGGGACCCAGTACTTC. Amino acids: CASSQHIREGTQYF.

This clonotype was counted many times. The genes are TRBV14 and TRBJ2-2, with no clear D. In germline, CDR1 is SGHDN, CDR2 FVKESK. The V gene lost 1 base and the J gene lost 11 bases, with 11 bases spanning the gap. There are 13 residues in the CDR3. The CDR3 loop reads CASSQVFPAELFF. The CDR3 nucleotides read TGTGCCAGCAGCCAAGTCTTTCCGGCAGAGCTGTTTTTT.

This clonotype was detected many times. The chain has TRBV7-3 and TRBJ2-3, with D perhaps matching TRBD2 (6 bases). The CDR3 is made up of 14 amino acids. Germline V CDR1 and CDR2: SGHTA, FQGTGA. V lost 4 bases, J lost 2 bases, and 10 bases lay in between. CDR3 loop: CASSSRDFTDTQYF. In DNA, the CDR3 is TGTGCCAGCAGCTCCCGGGACTTCACAGATACGCAGTATTTT.

This clonotype was observed many times. V gene TRBV11-3 combines with J gene TRBJ2-1; D may be TRBD1 (5 bases). V was clipped by 5 bases and J by 5 bases, with 13 bases between them. Germline values: CDR1 SGHNT, CDR2 YENEEA. The CDR3 length is 14 residues. The CDR3 region has the DNA TGTGCCAGCAGCCAGGATTTAGGGGACAATGAGCAGTTCTTC. This translates into CASSQDLGDNEQFF.

About this clonotype: A single base separates this from a much larger clone, so it may be a read error. This chain joins TRBV11-2 and TRBJ2-4; perhaps TRBD2 as D (5 bases). Germline V gene data show CDR1 as SGHAT and CDR2 as FQNNGV. This CDR3 contains 15 residues. V lost 0 bases and J 5 bases, leaving 11 bases between the germline ends. CDR3 DNA: TGTGCCAGCAGCTTAGATCGCGGGCGGGAAAACATTCAGTACTTC. This sequence encodes CASSLDRGRENIQYF.

This chain connects TRBV7-9 to TRBJ2-1; 10 bases fit TRBD2. The V and J ends lost 1 base and 3 bases, in that order; junction bases with no gene match: 3. CDR1 is SEHNR, CDR2 FQNEAQ, per germline (reference sequence). This CDR3 comprises 16 residues. CDR3 in DNA: TGTGCCAGCAGCTTAGGTACTAGCGGGGACTACAATGAGCAGTTCTTC. As protein: CASSLGTSGDYNEQFF.

This clonotype was found many times. V gene TRBV5-1 combines with J gene TRBJ2-1; 8 bases fit TRBD1. V lost 3 bases to trimming and J lost 3 bases; unmatched junction nucleotides: 2. The germline gives CDR1 SGHRS, CDR2 YFSETQ. The CDR3 spans 14 residues. The CDR3, as DNA: TGCGCCAGCAGCTATGGACAGGGCTACAATGAGCAGTTCTTC. Its protein product is CASSYGQGYNEQFF.